A single sample is the source of the 2 T cell receptor beta chains below, sequenced in a study of T cells in Graves' hyperthyroidism and ophthalmopathy. Template material for amplifying TCR beta CDR3 regions consisted of RNA transcripts. Primed by the HTBI set, a first-round RT-PCR was run on the TCR CDR3. TCRdb ran MiXCR on the multiplex PCR reads and lists one entry per CDR3 protein. This table has approximately 690,000 distinct CDR3 sequences, roughly 15% appearing once. Sequencing was performed on blood. These receptors were obtained from a woman aged 45-59 years with Graves' ophthalmopathy.

This clonotype was detected only a few times. This chain connects TRBV19 to TRBJ2-3, with a weak D call TRBD2 (5 bases). Germline CDR1 and CDR2: LNHDA and SQIVND (reference sequence). Deletions cut 1 base from V and 4 bases from J, with 9 bases between. The CDR3 is 14 amino acids. The CDR3: CASSIAGWSDTQYF. CDR3 DNA sequence: TGTGCCAGTAGTATAGCGGGATGGTCAGATACGCAGTATTTT.

This clonotype was seen only a few times. The chain has TRBV7-3 and TRBJ2-7; a possible D gene is TRBD2 (6 bases). The germline V gene encodes CDR1 SGHTA and CDR2 FQGTGA. There are 16 residues in the CDR3. Trimming removed 3 bases from V and 7 bases from J, with 22 bases in between. For the CDR3, the DNA is TGTGCCAGCAGCTTCCCCTTCGGGCCTTCTGCGGGAGAGCAGTACTTC. It encodes CASSFPFGPSAGEQYF.